The 10 T cell receptor beta chains given below trace back to one sample, sequenced in a study of T cell responses to AZD1222 COVID-19 vaccine. Some clones are missing from TCRdb's copy, which holds only in-frame ones; the method was immunoSEQ multiplex PCR. The sample has 100,000 to 150,000 clones, around nine tenths seen once; the top ten hold over 5.5%. The sample was peripheral blood, taken on day 0 of AZD1222 vaccination. These TCRs come from an adult in good health.

The J gene is TRBJ2-7, the V gene TRBV5-1, with 9 bases matching TRBD1. Germline lookup yields CDR1 SGHRS and CDR2 YFSETQ. This CDR3 spans 14 amino acids. With V trimmed by 1 base and J by 5 bases, 4 bases remained unmatched. CDR3 nucleotide sequence: TGCGCCAGCAGCTTGACAGGGGGCAAAAACGAGCAGTACTTC. This encodes CASSLTGGKNEQYF.

This chain links TRBV9 with TRBJ2-2, with D tentatively TRBD1 (5 bases). V gave up 3 bases and J gave up 1 base, with 10 bases separating them. The CDR3 is made up of 15 amino acids. Germline loops: CDR1 SGDLS, CDR2 YYNGEE. CDR3 nucleotides: TGTGCCAGCAGCGGGACAAACCAGAACACCGGGGAGCTGTTTTTT. It yields the protein CASSGTNQNTGELFF.

The chain links TRBV2 to TRBJ1-2, with D perhaps TRBD1 (5 bases). The length of the CDR3 is 17 residues. Germline assignment: CDR1 SNHLY and CDR2 FYNNEI. V was shortened by 6 bases and J by 2 bases, with 22 bases between the two germline ends. The CDR3 region has the DNA TGTGCCAGCAGGCCTTCGTTTGGCTCCCGGGGCAACTATGGCTACACCTTC. Translating it yields CASRPSFGSRGNYGYTF.

This clone appeared once. The chain carries TRBV5-1 and TRBJ2-7; D is undetermined. Germline lookup yields CDR1 SGHRS and CDR2 YFSETQ. The CDR3 covers 14 residues. V lost 2 bases, J lost 0 bases, and 9 bases lay in between. Here the CDR3 reads CASSFSADSYEQYF. The CDR3 DNA reads as TGCGCCAGCAGCTTCAGTGCAGACTCCTACGAGCAGTACTTC.

The gene calls are TRBV2 and TRBJ1-2, with D possibly matching TRBD1 (6 bases). This CDR3 contains 14 residues. Per the germline V gene, CDR1 is SNHLY and CDR2 is FYNNEI. V lost 9 bases and J lost 5, with 19 bases in between. DNA of the CDR3: TGTGCCAGACAAGAGGGGGAAAAATTTTATGGCTACACCTTC. It encodes CARQEGEKFYGYTF.

This chain links TRBV14 with TRBJ1-5, with TRBD1 as a possible D gene (5 bases). Germline values: CDR1 SGHDN, CDR2 FVKESK. The V and J ends lost 3 bases and 5 bases respectively, with 8 bases between them. The CDR3 covers 13 residues. CDR3 bases: TGTGCCAGCAGCCAGTTCAGGGATCAGCCCCAGCATTTT. It specifies CASSQFRDQPQHF.

The J gene is TRBJ2-7, the V gene TRBV28; 8 bases agree with TRBD1. CDR3 length: 11 residues. Looked up from germline, CDR1 is MDHEN and CDR2 is SYDVKM. The trim removed 9 bases at V and 6 bases at J, leaving 4 bases unmatched. The CDR3 DNA sequence: TGTGCCAGTCTCGACAGGGGCGAGCAGTACTTC. Protein sequence: CASLDRGEQYF.

The chain links TRBV29-1 to TRBJ2-7; D unresolved. Germline V gene data show CDR1 as SQVTM and CDR2 as ANQGSEA. This CDR3 has 11 amino acids. Trimming took off 2 bases at V and 2 bases at J, with 4 bases between the two ends. The CDR3 sequence is CSVEQTYEQYF. CDR3 sequence (DNA): TGCAGCGTTGAACAGACCTACGAGCAGTACTTC.

The chain has TRBV24-1 and TRBJ2-1; the D call may be TRBD1 or TRBD2 (5 bases each). Germline V gene data show CDR1 as KGHDR and CDR2 as SFDVKD. This CDR3 has 14 residues. V lost 5 bases to trimming and J lost 4 bases, with 11 bases between them. In nucleotides, the CDR3 is TGTGCCACCAGTGGGGACGGAACTTACAATGAGCAGTTCTTC. As protein: CATSGDGTYNEQFF.

V is TRBV19 and J is TRBJ2-7, with 8 bases lining up with TRBD1. Per germline, CDR1 LNHDA and CDR2 SQIVND (reference sequence). This CDR3 comprises 15 residues. Trimming removed 4 bases from V and 0 bases from J; junction bases left unmatched: 5. CDR3 sequence: CASSKRQGSSYEQYF. The CDR3 nucleotides read TGTGCCAGTAGTAAAAGACAGGGGAGCTCCTACGAGCAGTACTTC.